Below, 5 T cell receptor beta chains from the same sample are listed, as sequenced in a study of cytomegalovirus exposure and HLA in healthy donors. The PCR was carried out with 60 Vbeta primers and 13 Jbeta primers. Libraries were prepared by immunoSEQ multiplex PCR; TCRdb keeps only in-frame clonotypes and omits some of them. The sample shows about 140,000 clones, about four fifths of them seen only once. Sequenced sample: PBMCs. These receptors were obtained from a woman aged 40-49 years in good health and CMV-seropositive.

V is TRBV10-1 and J is TRBJ2-1; D uncertain. The germline CDR1 and CDR2 sequences are WNHNN and SYGVQD (reference sequence). CDR3 length: 13 amino acids. V was cut by 0 bases and J by 9 bases, with 9 bases left in between. The CDR3 sequence: CASSESITGEQFF. DNA of the CDR3: TGCGCCAGCAGTGAGTCGATAACCGGTGAGCAGTTCTTC.

The rearrangement joins TRBV10-3 to TRBJ1-5; TRBD1 aligns across 8 bases. CDR1 is ENHRY and CDR2 is SYGVKD in the germline V gene. The ends lost 5 bases at V and 5 bases at J; junction bases unmatched: 8. This CDR3 has 15 residues. The CDR3 DNA reads TGTGCCATCAGTTCAGGGGGCGCGGGGGATCAGCCCCAGCATTTT. This codes for CAISSGGAGDQPQHF.

J is TRBJ1-4 and V is TRBV7-6; no definite D call. The germline CDR1 and CDR2 sequences are SGHVS and FNYEAQ. V shed 5 bases and J shed 6 bases, with 19 bases lying between them. The CDR3 runs to 16 residues. The CDR3 region has the DNA TGTGCCAGCAGCCCCTACGGCCCTGTGGCGGATGAAAAACTGTTTTTT. This gives the protein CASSPYGPVADEKLFF.

CDR3 amino acids: CASSRTSSSTDTQYF. The CDR3, as DNA: TGTGCCAGCAGCCGGACTAGTTCTAGCACAGATACGCAGTATTTT. The V gene is TRBV6-5, the J gene TRBJ2-3, with 7 nucleotides matching TRBD2. Trimming at V came to 6 bases and at J to 0 bases, leaving 6 bases not matched to a gene. The CDR3 has 15 amino acids. CDR1 and CDR2 (germline): MNHEY, SVGAGI.

V gene TRBV6-5 combines with J gene TRBJ2-5; tentative D call: TRBD1 (5 bases). CDR3 size: 16 residues. V lost 0 bases, J lost 5 bases, and 16 bases lay in between. Germline lookup yields CDR1 MNHEY and CDR2 SVGAGI. In DNA form, the CDR3 reads TGTGCCAGCAGTTACTCGTGGAGCAGGGTGCAGGAGACCCAGTACTTC. Its translation is CASSYSWSRVQETQYF.